This T cell receptor (beta chain) is drawn from a study of blood T cells in healthy people across ages. At the level of the study: Through template switching, about one barcoded beta molecule was captured per two T cells, as measured in model experiments.

This clonotype appeared a single time. What it binds is not known. Germline V CDR1 and CDR2: SGHTA, FQGNSA. With 6 bases clipped from V and 3 bases from J, the junction kept 13 bases outside the gene matches. This CDR3 spans 18 amino acids. A second PCR, run for about 6 to 11 cycles, used a sample-barcoded 5' primer plus a J-beta primer mix. From the 5' RACE reads, TCRdb called clonotypes with MiXCR, one entry per CDR3 protein. Found here are about 1.4 million distinct CDR3 sequences, approximately 59% of them singletons; the top ten hold over 5%. Study-wide findings and caveats: The donors' CMV status was not determined, possibly confounding changes in expanded clonotypes. Age advanced and TCR beta diversity per million T cells fell, roughly linearly.

The J gene is TRBJ2-3, the V gene TRBV7-2; 12 bases align to TRBD2. Material: blood. The sequence was obtained from a man in his late teens or twenties in good health. The CDR3 DNA reads TGTGCCAGCAGGCGGTTTGGGGCTAGCGGGAGGGAGACAGATACGCAGTATTTT. As protein: CASRRFGASGRETDTQYF.